This T cell receptor (beta chain) was obtained from a study of cytomegalovirus exposure and HLA in healthy donors. Study in general: The study's early data release held some 85 million unique TCRs from HLA-typed donors. General study results and limits: HLA allele associations emerged for about 16,000 TCR beta sequences in a later analysis, at 0.05 false discovery rate.

PCR involved 60 Vbeta and 13 Jbeta primers. As originally analysed: Approximately 87 million unique TCR beta chains, 9 million to 14 million shared, were counted in a later analysis. Assay: immunoSEQ multiplex PCR; the TCRdb copy retains only in-frame clones and omits some. Clonal size and the V and J genes are those of that table, whereas D and trimming came from the DNA. In the table there are about 160,000 clones, roughly 83% of which are singletons. The germline V gene encodes CDR1 SNHLY and CDR2 FYNNEI. This CDR3 has 15 residues. Remarks on this clone: Its target is unknown.

This TCR was recovered from a man aged 25-45 years in good health and CMV-seronegative. The rearrangement uses TRBV2 and TRBJ2-5; the match to TRBD2 covers 11 bases. The last part of the DNA fits TRBJ2-7 better; the J call may be wrong. Material for sequencing was PBMCs. The CDR3, as DNA: TGTGCCAGCAGTGGGCCACTAGCGGGAGCTTACGAGCAGTACTTC. It specifies CASSGPLAGAYEQYF.